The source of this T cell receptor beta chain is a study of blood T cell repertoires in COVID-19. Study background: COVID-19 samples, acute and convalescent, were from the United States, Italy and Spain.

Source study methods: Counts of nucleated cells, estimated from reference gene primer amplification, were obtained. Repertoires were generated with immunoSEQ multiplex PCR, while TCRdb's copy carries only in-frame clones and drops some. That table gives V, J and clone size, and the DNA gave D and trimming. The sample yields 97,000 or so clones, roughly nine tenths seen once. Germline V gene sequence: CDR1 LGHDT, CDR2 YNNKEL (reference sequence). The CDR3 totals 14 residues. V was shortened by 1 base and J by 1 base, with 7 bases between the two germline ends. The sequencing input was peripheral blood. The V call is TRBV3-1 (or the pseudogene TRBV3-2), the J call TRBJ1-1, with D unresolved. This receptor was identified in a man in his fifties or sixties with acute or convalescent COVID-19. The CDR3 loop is CASSQGQENTEAFF. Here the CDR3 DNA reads TGTGCCAGCAGCCAAGGGCAGGAGAACACTGAAGCTTTCTTT.